This TCR beta chain was identified during a study of blood T cell repertoires in COVID-19. The data were produced by immunoSEQ multiplex PCR, yet TCRdb's version contains in-frame clones alone and is incomplete. The repertoire holds over 30,000 clones, with around 90% as singletons. Germline CDR1 and CDR2: SGHRS and YFSETQ. Trimming pared 4 bases from V and 3 bases from J, leaving 13 bases between. The CDR3 extends over 14 amino acids. The origin of this receptor is a man older than 75 with acute or convalescent COVID-19. The chain links TRBV5-1 to TRBJ1-2, with TRBD1 as a possible D gene (5 bases). The sequenced sample was peripheral blood. CDR3 residues: CASSLTTGDYGYTF. The CDR3 coding sequence is TGCGCCAGCAGCCTTACTACAGGAGACTATGGCTACACCTTC.